These 17 T cell receptor beta chains came from one sample sequenced in a study of cytotoxic CD8 clonotypes in ibrutinib-treated CLL. Profiled with immunoSEQ multiplex PCR; TCRdb holds only in-frame clones, not every one. The sample lists about 130,000 clones, 70% to 90% occurring once. Here the sequenced sample was PBMCs, taken after 24 months of ibrutinib treatment. These receptors all stem from a human donor with chronic lymphocytic leukemia.

This clone appeared a few times. The J gene is TRBJ2-2, the V gene TRBV5-1, with D unresolved. The CDR3 spans 12 residues. The germline V and J ends were trimmed by 2 bases and 8 bases, with 7 bases remaining between them. The germline CDR1 and CDR2 sequences are SGHRS and YFSETQ. The CDR3 protein is CASSFSQGELFF. In DNA form, the CDR3 reads TGCGCCAGCAGCTTTAGCCAAGGGGAGCTGTTTTTT.

The V gene is TRBV7-6, the J gene TRBJ1-1; D remains unclear. The CDR3 sequence is 14 residues long. V lost 1 base, J lost 4 bases, and 10 bases lay in between. Germline CDR1 is SGHVS and CDR2 is FNYEAQ. The CDR3 region is CASSLGAVGTEAFF. In nucleotides, the CDR3 is TGTGCCAGCAGCTTAGGGGCCGTGGGCACTGAAGCTTTCTTT.

The chain joins TRBV4-3 to TRBJ2-3; TRBD2 matches 13 bases. Germline CDR1 is LGHNA and CDR2 is YSLEER. V lost 5 bases and J lost 6; bases outside the gene matches: 8. There are 16 residues in the CDR3. The CDR3 nucleotides are TGCGCCAGCAGCATTGGAGGACTAGCGGGAGCCGATACGCAGTATTTT. Its translation: CASSIGGLAGADTQYF.

About this clone: A read error may be the cause here, since a much bigger clone is one base away. This chain links TRBV6-1 with TRBJ1-5; 8 nucleotides line up with TRBD1. With V trimmed by 6 bases and J by 5 bases, 0 bases remained unmatched. The CDR3 totals 12 residues. The germline CDR1 and CDR2 sequences are MNHNS and SASEGT. This CDR3 is CASRTGDQPQHF. The DNA of the CDR3 is TGTGCCAGCAGGACAGGGGATCAGCCCCAGCATTTT.

The chain uses TRBV19 and TRBJ2-7; D is uncertain. The CDR3 length is 13 residues. V lost 5 bases, J lost 2 bases, and 10 bases lay in between. The V gene's germline CDR1 is LNHDA and CDR2 SQIVND (reference sequence). CDR3 sequence (DNA): TGTGCCAGTAGTGCGTCAGTCACCTACGAGCAGTACTTC. Protein sequence: CASSASVTYEQYF.

The CDR3 coding sequence is TGCGCCAGCAGCCAAGATTCAAATGTAGGGGCCAAAAACATTCAGTACTTC. Amino acids: CASSQDSNVGAKNIQYF. The V and J genes are TRBV4-1 and TRBJ2-4, with unresolved D. Trimming stripped 0 bases from V and 1 base from J, with 13 bases between. The CDR3 is 17 residues long. The V gene's germline CDR1 is MGHRA and CDR2 YSYEKL.

The chain uses TRBV28 and TRBJ2-5, with D possibly TRBD2 on 6 matching bases. The ends were cut back, 6 bases at V and 5 bases at J, with 19 bases in the middle. The germline V gene encodes CDR1 MDHEN and CDR2 SYDVKM. The CDR3 runs 15 residues. The CDR3 is CASSHYFSGSETQYF. DNA for the CDR3: TGTGCCAGCAGCCATTACTTTAGCGGCTCGGAGACCCAGTACTTC.

This clone was counted a few times. The chain is built from TRBV7-3 and TRBJ2-5; tentative D call: TRBD1 (5 bases). V was pared by 0 bases and J by 5 bases, with 13 bases between. CDR3 length: 15 residues. Germline V gene lookup returns CDR1 SGHTA and CDR2 FQGTGA. The CDR3 DNA follows: TGTGCCAGCAGCTTAACGAACGGAAAGGGGGAGACCCAGTACTTC. Residues: CASSLTNGKGETQYF.

The chain is built from TRBV18 and TRBJ2-7; 9 nucleotides match TRBD2. V gave up 3 bases and J gave up 0 bases; unmatched junction bases: 6. The CDR3 spans 16 residues. Germline values: CDR1 KGHSH, CDR2 LQKENI. The CDR3 sequence is CASSPSSGGSSYEQYF. CDR3 DNA sequence: TGTGCCAGCTCACCGTCAAGCGGGGGGTCCTCCTACGAGCAGTACTTC.

On this clone itself: One end of the junction is discordant with germline, which a read error may explain. The rearrangement joins TRBV7-7 to TRBJ2-7, with 8 bases lining up with TRBD2. Germline lookup yields CDR1 SSHAT and CDR2 FNYEAQ (reference sequence). The CDR3 extends over 16 amino acids. CDR3 DNA sequence: TGTGCTAGCAGCTTAGGGGCTAGCGGGTGGGTCTACGAGCAGTACTTC. Protein product: CASSLGASGWVYEQYF.

The rearrangement uses TRBV6-5 and TRBJ2-7; tentative D call: TRBD1 (6 bases). There are 14 residues in the CDR3. Germline assignment: CDR1 MNHEY and CDR2 SVGAGI. V was shortened by 5 bases and J by 4 bases, with 15 bases between the two germline ends. The CDR3 here is CASSNGQNRYEQYF. As DNA, the CDR3 is TGTGCCAGCAGTAACGGACAGAACAGATACGAGCAGTACTTC.

The chain uses TRBV7-6 and TRBJ2-3; D not certain. Trimming removed 2 bases from V and 6 bases from J, with 3 bases in between. The CDR3 is 11 amino acids. Germline V gene lookup returns CDR1 SGHVS and CDR2 FNYEAQ. The CDR3 DNA reads as TGTGCCAGCAGCTTAACTGATACGCAGTATTTT. Residues: CASSLTDTQYF.

As to this clone: Other nucleotide sequences from this sample produce the same CDR3. The gene calls are TRBV20-1 and TRBJ2-4; TRBD2 agrees at 7 bases. The CDR3 runs to 11 residues. V was clipped by 3 bases and J by 7 bases; unmatched bases: 0. Germline V gene sequence: CDR1 DFQATT, CDR2 SNEGSKA (reference sequence). The CDR3 reads CSARGGNIQYF. Here the CDR3 DNA reads TGCAGTGCTAGGGGGGGGAACATTCAGTACTTC.

The chain employs TRBV28 and TRBJ1-5; 8 bases agree with TRBD1. This CDR3 comprises 16 residues. V gave up 7 bases and J gave up 0 bases; unmatched junction bases: 8. CDR1 is MDHEN and CDR2 is SYDVKM in the germline V gene. CDR3 DNA: TGTGCCAGCACCCAGCCAGGGGGCCATAGCAATCAGCCCCAGCATTTT. Amino acid sequence: CASTQPGGHSNQPQHF.

This chain joins TRBV9 and TRBJ1-5; D not resolved. This CDR3 is 15 amino acids long. Trimming shortened V by 0 bases and J by 0 bases, and 7 bases separated the two germline ends. The V gene's germline CDR1 is SGDLS and CDR2 YYNGEE. CDR3 DNA sequence: TGTGCCAGCAGCGTAGGAGGGCATAGCAATCAGCCCCAGCATTTT. Translation: CASSVGGHSNQPQHF. The whole variable domain, filled in from reference TRBV9 and TRBJ1-5, reads DSGVTQTPKHLITATGQRVTLRCSPRSGDLSVYWYQQSLDQGLQFLIQYYNGEERAKGNILERFSAQQFPDLHSELNLSSLELGDSALYFCASSVGGHSNQPQHFGDGTRLSIL.

The rearrangement links TRBV7-2 to TRBJ2-1; 7 bases align to TRBD1. This CDR3 contains 16 residues. The V and J ends lost 5 bases and 15 bases, in that order; junction bases with no gene match: 22. Germline-derived CDR1 and CDR2 are SGHTA and FQGNSA. The CDR3 DNA reads as TGTGCCAGCAGCCACTACACTGCGTTCCCCATAGGGGGCGGGTTCTTC. Translating gives CASSHYTAFPIGGGFF. Full variable domain (outside the CDR3, taken from reference TRBV7-2 and TRBJ2-1): GAGVSQSPSNKVTEKGKDVELRCDPISGHTALYWYRQSLGQGLEFLIYFQGNSAPDKSGLPSDRFSAERTGGSVSTLTIQRTQQEDSAVYLCASSHYTAFPIGGGFFGPGTRLTVL.

This chain connects TRBV5-4 to TRBJ2-3, with TRBD2 as a possible D gene (6 bases). Trimming took 4 bases from V and 2 from J, leaving 14 bases between them. This CDR3 has 15 residues. Looked up from germline, CDR1 is SGHNT and CDR2 is YYREEE (reference sequence). As DNA, the CDR3 is TGTGCCAGCAGCCTCAGGACTACCTCCACAGATACGCAGTATTTT. This sequence encodes CASSLRTTSTDTQYF.